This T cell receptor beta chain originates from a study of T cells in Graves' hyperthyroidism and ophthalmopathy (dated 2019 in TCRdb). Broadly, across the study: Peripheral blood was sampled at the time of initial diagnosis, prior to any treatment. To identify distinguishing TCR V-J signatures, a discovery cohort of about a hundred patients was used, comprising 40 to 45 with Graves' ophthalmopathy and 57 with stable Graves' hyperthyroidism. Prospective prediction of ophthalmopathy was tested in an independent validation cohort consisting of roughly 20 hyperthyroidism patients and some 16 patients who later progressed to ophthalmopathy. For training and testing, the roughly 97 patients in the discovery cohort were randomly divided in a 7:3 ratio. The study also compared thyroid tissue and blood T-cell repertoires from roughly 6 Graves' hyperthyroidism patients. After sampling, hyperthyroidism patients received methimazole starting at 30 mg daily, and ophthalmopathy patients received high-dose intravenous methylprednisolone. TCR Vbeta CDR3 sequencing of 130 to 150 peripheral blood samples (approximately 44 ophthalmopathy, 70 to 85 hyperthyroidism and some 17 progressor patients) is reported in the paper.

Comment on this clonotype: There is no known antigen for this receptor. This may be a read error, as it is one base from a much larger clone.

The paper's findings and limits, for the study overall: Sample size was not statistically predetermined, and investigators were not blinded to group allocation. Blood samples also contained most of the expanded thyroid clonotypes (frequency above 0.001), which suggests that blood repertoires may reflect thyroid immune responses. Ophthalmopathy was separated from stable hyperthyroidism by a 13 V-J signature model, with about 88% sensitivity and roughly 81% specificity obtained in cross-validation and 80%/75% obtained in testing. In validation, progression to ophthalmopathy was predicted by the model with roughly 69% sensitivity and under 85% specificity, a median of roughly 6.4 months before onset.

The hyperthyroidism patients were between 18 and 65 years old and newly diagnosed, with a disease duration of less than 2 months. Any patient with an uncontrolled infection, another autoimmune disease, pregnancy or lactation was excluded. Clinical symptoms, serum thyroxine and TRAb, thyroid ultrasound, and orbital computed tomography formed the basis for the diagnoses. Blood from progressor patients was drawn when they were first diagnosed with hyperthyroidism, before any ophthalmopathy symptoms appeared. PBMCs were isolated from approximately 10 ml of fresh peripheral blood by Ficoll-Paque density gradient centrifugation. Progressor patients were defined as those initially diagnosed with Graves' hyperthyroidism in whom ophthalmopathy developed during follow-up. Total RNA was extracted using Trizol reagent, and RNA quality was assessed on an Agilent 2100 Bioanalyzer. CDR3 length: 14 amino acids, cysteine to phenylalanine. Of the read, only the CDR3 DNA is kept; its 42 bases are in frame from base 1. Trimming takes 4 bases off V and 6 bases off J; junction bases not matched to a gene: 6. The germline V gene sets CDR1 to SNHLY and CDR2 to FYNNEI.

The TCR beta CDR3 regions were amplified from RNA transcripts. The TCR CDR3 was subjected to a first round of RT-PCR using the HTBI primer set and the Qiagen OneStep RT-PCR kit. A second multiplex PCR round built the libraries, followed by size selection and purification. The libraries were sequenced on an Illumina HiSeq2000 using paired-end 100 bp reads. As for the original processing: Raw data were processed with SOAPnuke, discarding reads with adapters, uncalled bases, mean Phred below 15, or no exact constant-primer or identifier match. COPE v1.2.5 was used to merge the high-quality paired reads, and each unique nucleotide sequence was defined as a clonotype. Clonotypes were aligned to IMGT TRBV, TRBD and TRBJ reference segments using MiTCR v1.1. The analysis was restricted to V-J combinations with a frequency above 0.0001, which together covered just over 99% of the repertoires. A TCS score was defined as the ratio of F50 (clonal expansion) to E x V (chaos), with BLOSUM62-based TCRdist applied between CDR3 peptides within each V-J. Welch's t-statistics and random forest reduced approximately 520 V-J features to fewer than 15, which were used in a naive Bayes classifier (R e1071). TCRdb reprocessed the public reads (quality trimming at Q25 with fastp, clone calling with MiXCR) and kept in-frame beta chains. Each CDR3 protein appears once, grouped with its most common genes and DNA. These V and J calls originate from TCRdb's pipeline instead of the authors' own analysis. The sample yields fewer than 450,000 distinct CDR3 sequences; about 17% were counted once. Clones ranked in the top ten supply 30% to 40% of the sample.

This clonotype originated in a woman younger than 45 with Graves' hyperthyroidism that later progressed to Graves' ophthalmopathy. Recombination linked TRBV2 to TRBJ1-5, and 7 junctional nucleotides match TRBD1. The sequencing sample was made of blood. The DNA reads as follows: TGTGCCAGCAGTGGACAGGGATTATGTCAGCCCCAGCATTTT. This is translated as CASSGQGLCQPQHF.